The 16 T cell receptor beta chains presented below share a single source sample, sequenced in a study of regulatory T cells in long-lasting Graves disease. Noted time point: newly diagnosed GD, antithyroid drugs for less than 3 months. Making the TCR library involved RNA that had been extracted from PBMCs. Combining iRepertoire HTBI primers with Arm-PCR of CDR3 regions, the authors built TCR beta libraries. TCRdb analysed the multiplex PCR reads with MiXCR anew, one entry per CDR3 protein. The sample consists of some 250,000 distinct CDR3 sequences, around 18% of them appearing once. The starting material was peripheral blood mononuclear cells (PBMCs), obtained at new diagnosis, from a patient treated with antithyroid drugs. All receptors come from a female donor with Graves disease.

This clonotype appeared many times. The rearrangement joins TRBV11-2 to TRBJ2-1; D unresolved. CDR1 is SGHAT and CDR2 is FQNNGV in the germline V gene. Trimming cost V 1 base and J 0 bases, with 13 bases left between them. The CDR3 length is 17 residues. DNA for the CDR3: TGTGCCAGCAGCTTAGGCGCGAGCGCAAGCTCCTACAATGAGCAGTTCTTC. Protein sequence: CASSLGASASSYNEQFF.

V usage is TRBV12-3 or TRBV12-4 and J usage is TRBJ1-2, with 8 bases aligning to TRBD1. The junction had 9 bases not matched to a gene; V was cut back by 4 bases and J by 8 bases. The CDR3 sequence is 14 residues long. This chain's CDR3 is CASSYSQGAPGYTF. In nucleotides, the CDR3 is TGTGCCAGCAGTTACTCGCAGGGGGCTCCGGGCTACACCTTC.

The table lists this clonotype with many counts. This sequence joins TRBV19 and TRBJ1-2, with D maybe TRBD1 (5 bases). This CDR3 is built from 15 residues. V dropped 1 base and J dropped 8 bases, with 17 bases sitting between them. Germline values: CDR1 LNHDA, CDR2 SQIVND (reference sequence). The CDR3 nucleotides read TGTGCCAGTAGTATAGTATCTAATACAGGACGAGGCTACACCTTC. Protein: CASSIVSNTGRGYTF.

This clonotype was picked up many times. J is TRBJ1-1 and V is TRBV28; tentative D call: TRBD1 (6 bases). Germline-derived CDR1 and CDR2 are MDHEN and SYDVKM. Trimming removed 2 bases from V and 5 bases from J, with 18 bases in between. This CDR3 spans 16 amino acids. CDR3 loop: CASSLLGRGRDTEAFF. The CDR3 nucleotides read TGTGCCAGCAGTTTACTTGGCCGGGGGCGGGATACTGAAGCTTTCTTT. Looking up the rest from reference TRBV28 and TRBJ1-1 gives the full variable domain: DVKVTQSSRYLVKRTGEKVFLECVQDMDHENMFWYRQDPGLGLRLIYFSYDVKMKEKGDIPEGYSVSREKKERFSLILESASTNQTSMYLCASSLLGRGRDTEAFFGQGTRLTVV.

This clonotype appeared a few times. The V call is TRBV5-4, the J call TRBJ2-6, with a possible D match to TRBD1 (5 bases). This CDR3 is built from 17 residues. CDR1 SGHNT and CDR2 YYREEE come from the germline V gene (reference sequence). The V and J ends lost 3 bases and 0 bases respectively, with 13 bases between them. In nucleotides, the CDR3 is TGTGCCAGCAGCTCGGGTCTGACAGCCTCTGGGGCCAACGTCCTGACTTTC. Translation gives CASSSGLTASGANVLTF.

There are many counts of this clonotype. The chain couples TRBV4-2 to TRBJ2-2; 11 bases match TRBD2. Germline V gene data show CDR1 as LGHNA and CDR2 as YNFKEQ. Trimming at V came to 4 bases and at J to 6 bases, leaving 7 bases not matched to a gene. This CDR3 region has 16 residues. CDR3 sequence: CASSLTTSGSAGELFF. The CDR3 nucleotides read TGTGCCAGCAGCCTGACCACTAGCGGGAGCGCCGGGGAGCTGTTTTTT.

This clonotype was observed many times. The chain joins TRBV11-1 to TRBJ2-3; 10 bases map to TRBD1. Germline V lookup: CDR1 SGHAT, CDR2 FQDESV (reference sequence). V lost 3 bases, J lost 11 bases, and 8 bases stayed unmatched. This CDR3 region has 14 residues. This CDR3 is CASSFPGQGIGQYF. The DNA for the CDR3 is TGTGCCAGCAGCTTCCCGGGACAGGGGATTGGGCAGTATTTT.

As for this clonotype: The likely explanation is a read error, given a far larger clone one base away. The V and J genes are TRBV24-1 and TRBJ1-6; D not certain. CDR3 length: 13 residues. The germline CDR1 and CDR2 sequences are KGHDR and SFDVKD. This CDR3 reads CTTSDYGNSPLHF. The CDR3 DNA reads TGTACCACCAGTGATTACGGGAATTCGCCCCTCCACTTT.

The sample holds a few counts of this clonotype. The chain recombines TRBV6-2 or TRBV6-3 with TRBJ1-5, with 8 bases matching TRBD1. The CDR3 covers 14 residues. V gave up 6 bases and J gave up 9 bases; unmatched junction bases: 10. The germline V gene has CDR1 MNHEY and CDR2 SVGEGT. CDR3 DNA sequence: TGTGCCAGCAGGAAGGACAGGGAGAATTGGCCCCAGCATTTT. Protein: CASRKDRENWPQHF.

With regard to this clonotype: This sequence may be a read error, since a much larger clone differs from it by one base. The rearrangement uses TRBV3-1 and TRBJ2-7; TRBD2 aligns across 9 bases. Germline V gene sequence: CDR1 LGHDT, CDR2 YNNKEL (reference sequence). This CDR3 comprises 14 residues. DNA of the CDR3: TGTGCCGGCAGCCCACGCGGGAGGGCCTCCGAGCAGTACTTC. It specifies CAGSPRGRASEQYF.

This clonotype came up many times. This sequence joins TRBV12-3 or TRBV12-4 and TRBJ2-7; 9 bases line up with TRBD1. This CDR3 contains 12 residues. The V gene end was trimmed by 6 bases and the J gene end by 4 bases; junction bases not matched to a gene: 1. CDR3 loop: CASRDRGYEQYF. CDR3 DNA: TGTGCCAGCAGGGACAGGGGATACGAGCAGTACTTC.

Ten or more counts support this clonotype. This chain uses TRBV14 with TRBJ1-1; TRBD1 agrees at 7 bases. After removal of 1 base from V and 7 bases from J, the junction contained 9 bases not matched to a gene. There are 15 residues in the CDR3. Germline values: CDR1 SGHDN, CDR2 FVKESK. The CDR3 bases are TGTGCCAGCAGCCAAGTGTGGCAGGGGGTTGATGAAGCTTTCTTT. Protein product: CASSQVWQGVDEAFF.

The gene calls are TRBV6-2 or TRBV6-3 and TRBJ2-7; D not resolved. Germline CDR1 MNHEY, CDR2 SVGEGT. V was pared by 5 bases and J by 3 bases, with 17 bases between. This CDR3 region has 15 residues. CDR3 in DNA: TGTGCCAGCAGTCTCCTAAATACCCCGGACTACGAGCAGTACTTC. Amino acid sequence: CASSLLNTPDYEQYF.

This clonotype appeared a single time. The rearrangement links TRBV30 to TRBJ2-1; the match to TRBD2 covers 8 bases. The CDR3 extends over 17 amino acids. V shed 5 bases, J shed 0 bases, and the junction held 12 bases outside the gene matches. Germline values: CDR1 GTSNPN, CDR2 SVGIG (reference sequence). CDR3 in DNA: TGTGCCTGGCGTCGTTGGAGCGGGAGATCCTCCTACAATGAGCAGTTCTTC. This translates into CAWRRWSGRSSYNEQFF.

There are many counts of this clonotype. CDR3 DNA: TGTGCCAGCAGCCCCTCCATCGGGGAGCTGTTTTTT. Residues: CASSPSIGELFF. The chain employs TRBV7-2 and TRBJ2-2, with D hard to call. The CDR3 is made up of 12 amino acids. Germline CDR1 reads SGHTA; CDR2 reads FQGNSA. V lost 5 bases, J lost 7 bases, and 8 bases lay in between.

The gene calls are TRBV10-3 and TRBJ1-2, with 7 bases matching TRBD1. The germline V gene has CDR1 ENHRY and CDR2 SYGVKD. CDR3 length equals 14 residues. Trimming cost V 4 bases and J 5 bases; bases outside gene matches: 7. Here the CDR3 DNA reads TGTGCCATCAGTGGTCAGGGACAGATATATGGCTACACCTTC. Its protein is CAISGQGQIYGYTF.